Following are 15 T cell receptor beta chains from one sample sequenced in a study of cytomegalovirus exposure and HLA in healthy donors. Vbeta (60) and Jbeta (13) primers were used in the PCR. Here immunoSEQ multiplex PCR was the method, and the copy in TCRdb shows in-frame clones only, minus some. The repertoire holds some 200,000 clones, with roughly three quarters as singletons. Sequenced: PBMCs. These receptors were collected from a middle-aged man in good health and CMV-seronegative.

This clone has only one observation. The DNA of the CDR3 is TGTGCCAGCAGCACGACCGGGACTAGCGGCTACAATGAGCAGTTCTTC. It encodes CASSTTGTSGYNEQFF. V gene TRBV11-2 combines with J gene TRBJ2-1, with 11 bases matching TRBD2. This CDR3 is built from 16 residues. J lost 3 bases, V lost 5 bases, and 6 bases had no gene match. Germline V gene lookup returns CDR1 SGHAT and CDR2 FQNNGV.

The chain employs TRBV27 and TRBJ1-1; TRBD1 matches 7 bases. CDR3 size: 16 residues. V trimming: 4 bases; J trimming: 3 bases; junction bases outside the gene matches: 11. Germline V lookup: CDR1 MNHEY, CDR2 SMNVEV (reference sequence). The CDR3 loop is CASSWDSKSRHTEAFF. The CDR3 nucleotides read TGTGCCAGCAGTTGGGACAGTAAATCTCGCCACACTGAAGCTTTCTTT.

The chain links TRBV6-5 to TRBJ1-4; D not resolved. Germline loops: CDR1 MNHEY, CDR2 SVGAGI. V was clipped by 6 bases and J by 0 bases, with 11 bases between them. This CDR3 region has 15 residues. CDR3 protein: CASRILLTTNEKLFF. CDR3 sequence (DNA): TGTGCCAGCAGAATTCTCCTTACAACTAATGAAAAACTGTTTTTT.

The rearrangement joins TRBV28 to TRBJ2-1; D might be TRBD2 (6 bases). CDR3 size: 15 residues. The germline gives CDR1 MDHEN, CDR2 SYDVKM. The V and J ends lost 4 bases and 5 bases respectively, with 15 bases between them. In nucleotides, the CDR3 is TGTGCCAGCAGTTCTCCGGGACTCACACACAATGAGCAGTTCTTC. Translated, it gives CASSSPGLTHNEQFF.

The chain joins TRBV28 to TRBJ1-1; 7 nucleotides agree with TRBD1. J lost 3 bases, V lost 6 bases, and 16 bases had no gene match. Germline V gives CDR1 MDHEN, CDR2 SYDVKM. The CDR3 loop spans 17 amino acids. Here the CDR3 reads CASSVLSMTGRDTEAFF. DNA of the CDR3: TGTGCCAGCAGCGTCCTTTCTATGACAGGGAGAGACACTGAAGCTTTCTTT.

The CDR3 region has the DNA TGCGCCAGCCGAGGACTAGCGCACAATGAGCAGTTCTTC. Encoded protein: CASRGLAHNEQFF. This sequence joins TRBV4-1 and TRBJ2-1; 9 nucleotides agree with TRBD2. Looked up from germline, CDR1 is MGHRA and CDR2 is YSYEKL. After removal of 8 bases from V and 5 bases from J, the junction contained 4 bases not matched to a gene. The length of the CDR3 is 13 residues.

The chain employs TRBV27 and TRBJ2-7; maybe TRBD2 (6 bases). The CDR3 contains 13 residues. In germline, CDR1 is MNHEY, CDR2 SMNVEV (reference sequence). V lost 10 bases and J 2 bases, leaving 15 bases between the germline ends. CDR3 region: CATSPGGAYEQYF. For the CDR3, the DNA is TGTGCCACATCCCCCGGGGGAGCCTACGAGCAGTACTTC.

As concerns this clone: A read error may account for a junction end that differs from germline. The chain links TRBV13 to TRBJ2-6, with 8 nucleotides matching TRBD2. The V gene's germline CDR1 is PRHDT and CDR2 FYEKMQ (reference sequence). The CDR3 extends over 15 amino acids. CDR3 in DNA: TGTGCCAGCAGCATAGGGACTAGTGGGGCCAACGTCCTGACTTTC. Its protein product is CASSIGTSGANVLTF.

The CDR3 spells CASSGTGAYEQYF. The CDR3 DNA reads TGCGCCAGCAGCGGGACAGGGGCCTACGAGCAGTACTTC. This chain links TRBV10-1 with TRBJ2-7; 10 bases agree with TRBD1. The CDR3 runs to 13 residues. Germline V CDR1 and CDR2: WNHNN, SYGVQD (reference sequence). Trimming cost V 6 bases and J 2 bases; bases outside gene matches: 1.

This rearrangement joins TRBV29-1 to TRBJ1-1; TRBD1 matches 8 bases. The CDR3 has 13 amino acids. In germline, CDR1 is SQVTM, CDR2 ANQGSEA. V lost 1 base, J lost 11 bases, and 9 bases stayed unmatched. The CDR3 reads CSVEGTGSRGAFF. The CDR3 bases are TGCAGCGTTGAAGGGACAGGGAGTCGAGGGGCTTTCTTT.

This sequence joins TRBV30 and TRBJ2-3; 7 nucleotides align to TRBD2. In germline, CDR1 is GTSNPN, CDR2 SVGIG (reference sequence). V lost 3 bases to trimming and J lost 3 bases; unmatched junction nucleotides: 3. The CDR3 has 13 amino acids. CDR3 sequence reads: CAWRSGTTDTQYF. The CDR3 DNA is TGTGCCTGGAGAAGCGGGACTACAGATACGCAGTATTTT.

The chain couples TRBV11-2 to TRBJ2-7; D is possibly TRBD2 (6 bases). The CDR3 has 18 residues. V dropped 0 bases and J dropped 3 bases, with 21 bases sitting between them. Germline V gene lookup returns CDR1 SGHAT and CDR2 FQNNGV. Here the CDR3 DNA reads TGTGCCAGCAGCTTAGATCTGGTCCCCGGGACTTATTTCTACGAGCAGTACTTC. It yields the protein CASSLDLVPGTYFYEQYF.

The chain joins TRBV2 to TRBJ1-1; D gene uncertain. Germline loops: CDR1 SNHLY, CDR2 FYNNEI. The CDR3 is 13 residues long. The V end was cut by 4 bases, the J end by 3 bases, with 9 bases between. Here the CDR3 DNA reads TGTGCCAGCAGTGGATTGAGGTACACTGAAGCTTTCTTT. It specifies CASSGLRYTEAFF.

The chain has TRBV18 and TRBJ2-5, with D maybe TRBD1 (6 bases). The end of the DNA fits TRBJ2-7 better, so the J call may be wrong. Germline values: CDR1 KGHSH, CDR2 LQKENI. The CDR3 sequence is 13 residues long. The CDR3 region is CASSRDKAYEQYF. The CDR3 nucleotides read TGTGCCAGCTCACGGGACAAGGCCTACGAGCAGTACTTC.

This chain connects TRBV15 to TRBJ2-3; the D gene is possibly TRBD2 (6 bases). CDR1 is LNHNV and CDR2 is YYDKDF in the germline V gene (reference sequence). This CDR3 has 16 amino acids. Trimming shortened V by 0 bases and J by 3 bases, and 13 bases separated the two germline ends. Here the CDR3 DNA reads TGTGCCACCAGCAGAGATTGGGGGACTCAGACAGATACGCAGTATTTT. Protein: CATSRDWGTQTDTQYF.